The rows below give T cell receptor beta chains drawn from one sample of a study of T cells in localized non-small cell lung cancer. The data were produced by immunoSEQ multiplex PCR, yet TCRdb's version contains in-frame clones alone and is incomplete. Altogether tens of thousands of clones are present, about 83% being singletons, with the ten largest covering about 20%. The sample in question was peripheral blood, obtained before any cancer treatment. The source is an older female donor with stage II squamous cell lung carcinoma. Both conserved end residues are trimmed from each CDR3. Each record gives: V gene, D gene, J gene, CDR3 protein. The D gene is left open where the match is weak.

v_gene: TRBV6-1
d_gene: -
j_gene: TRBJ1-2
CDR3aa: ASSEAGGPLSGYT

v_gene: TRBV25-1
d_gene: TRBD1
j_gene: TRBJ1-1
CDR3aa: ASGGTGTGGTEAF

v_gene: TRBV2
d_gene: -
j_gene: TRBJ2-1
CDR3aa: ASGRGTYNEQF

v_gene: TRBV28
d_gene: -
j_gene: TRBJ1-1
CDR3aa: ASSLVGFGTEAF

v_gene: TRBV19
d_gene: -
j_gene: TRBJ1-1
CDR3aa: ASSDRGGMNTEAF

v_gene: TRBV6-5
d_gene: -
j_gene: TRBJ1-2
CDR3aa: ASRLQGFGYT

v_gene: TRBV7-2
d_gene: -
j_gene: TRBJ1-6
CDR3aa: ASSSVRGASPLH

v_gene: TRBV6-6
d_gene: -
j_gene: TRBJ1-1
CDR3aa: ASRLTGNTEAF

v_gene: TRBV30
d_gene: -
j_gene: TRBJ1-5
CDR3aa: AWSPGLDQPQH

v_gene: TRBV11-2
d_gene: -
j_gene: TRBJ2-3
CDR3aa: ASRPPGADTQY

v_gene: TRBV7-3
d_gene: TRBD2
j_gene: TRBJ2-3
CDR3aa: ASSSSGGAGDTQY

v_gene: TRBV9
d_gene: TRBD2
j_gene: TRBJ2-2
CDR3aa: ASRPSGGAAGELF

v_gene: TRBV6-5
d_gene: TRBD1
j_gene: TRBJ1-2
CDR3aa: ASSYDVTGRGYT

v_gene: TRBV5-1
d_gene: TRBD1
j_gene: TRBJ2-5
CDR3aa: ASSPDRVGETQY

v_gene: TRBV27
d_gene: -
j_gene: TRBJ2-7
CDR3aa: ASSPRPVTYEQY

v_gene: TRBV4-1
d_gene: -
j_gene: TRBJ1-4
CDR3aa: ASSREYEKLF

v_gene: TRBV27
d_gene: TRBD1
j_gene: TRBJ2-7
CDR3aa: ASIGPGQGAYEQY

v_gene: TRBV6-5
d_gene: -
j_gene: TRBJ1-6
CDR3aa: ASSYSVNSYNSPLH

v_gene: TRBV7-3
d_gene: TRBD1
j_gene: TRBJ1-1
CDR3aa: ASSLARQGEAF